The clone carrying this TCR beta chain came up once. This record comes from a study of T cells in localized non-small cell lung cancer. The germline V and J ends were trimmed by 5 bases and 5 bases, with 17 bases remaining between them. The CDR3 length is 15 residues. Germline V gene data show CDR1 as SGHRS and CDR2 as YFSETQ. Here immunoSEQ multiplex PCR was the method, and the copy in TCRdb shows in-frame clones only, minus some. The sample yields approximately 76,000 clones, 75% to 85% seen once. The TCR was taken from a female donor older than 55 with stage I lung adenocarcinoma. The genes are TRBV5-1 and TRBJ1-5; a possible D gene is TRBD1 (6 bases). The sequences come from peripheral blood, collected before any cancer treatment. The DNA for the CDR3 is TGCGCCAGCAGAAGGGACACCCGCAGTCATCAGCCCCAGCATTTT. As protein: CASRRDTRSHQPQHF.